This record concerns one T cell receptor beta chain sequence. No antigen is known for it. One base away there is no much larger clone; base qualities are not given. Sample time point, as interpreted from the label and publication: cycle 2 day 1 (C2D1) of nivolumab. Every trial patient had relapsed following autologous stem cell transplantation, and prior brentuximab vedotin exposure was what differed among cohorts A, B and C. The trial cohort was composed of 56 patients with relapsed/refractory classical Hodgkin lymphoma, for whom complete response, partial response or progressive disease was recorded as best overall response. Single-agent nivolumab was administered to trial patients in the multi-cohort phase II CheckMate 205 trial. An independent review committee assessed best overall response by applying the 2007 International Working Group response criteria. PBMCs from the trial were collected at three points: immediately before nivolumab initiation (C1D1), and during therapy at cycle 2 day 1 and cycle 4 day 1. After peripheral blood was drawn into 8 mL Vacutainer Cell Preparation Tubes, PBMCs were isolated by centrifugation and then cryopreserved.

As encoded in the germline V gene (reference sequence), CDR1 is GTSNPN while CDR2 is SVGIG. Trimming leaves V shorter by 4 bases and J shorter by 2 bases, with the junction holding 5 bases beyond the gene matches. The CDR3 spans 14 residues, from the cysteine through the phenylalanine. The entry retains the CDR3 DNA only, 42 bases that are in frame from base 1. The data stem from a study of PD-1 blockade in classical Hodgkin lymphoma (TCRdb year 2020). Regarding the study in general: Nivolumab dosing was 3 mg/kg intravenously every 2 weeks, continuing until either disease progression or unacceptable toxicity. To define a peripheral blood immune signature of response to PD-1 blockade in classical Hodgkin lymphoma, the study combined TCR beta sequencing with CyTOF.

The Qiagen DNeasy kit was used to extract genomic DNA from unsorted PBMCs and from the negatively selected CD4+ and CD8+ fractions. TCR beta CDR3 regions were amplified by immunoSEQ multiplex PCR using primers annealing to V and J segments. A synthetic immune receptor repertoire was used to minimize amplification bias, and any remaining bias was removed computationally after sequencing. The authors' pipeline ran thus. Repertoire diversity was quantified as the Shannon entropy index using custom Python scripts. Unsorted, CD4+ and CD8+ repertoires were examined separately, except in combined analyses, for which CD4+ and CD8+ sequences were merged in silico. A clone counted as expanded when the clone's frequency after treatment rose at least 2-fold relative to C1D1, and clones undetected at baseline were given a pseudocount of 0.5. Clones with 0 or 1 copy at C1D1 were defined as singleton clones, while clones with 2 or more copies were defined as non-singleton clones. Clones expanded in unsorted samples were assigned a CD4+, CD8+ or unknown annotation through matching of protein sequences in sorted samples from the same patient. Wilcoxon tests on paired samples were used to test diversity changes from C1D1 to C4D1. What TCRdb holds here is the immuneACCESS table cut down to in-frame rearrangements. Part of the clones is not present; checked against another copy, under half of the missing clones reflect an unresolved V gene, and the others are unexplained. V and J calls and clone size are those listed in that table; D and trimming were worked out from the DNA. This sample gives some 31,000 clones in total; under 70% of them show up just once. Roughly 15% of the sample is taken by the ten largest.

Overall study outcomes, separate from this receptor: A significant rise by C4D1 was seen in CD4+ but not CD8+ TCR diversity (p=0.0027 vs p=0.16), with the rise being most apparent in complete responders (p=0.02). The study was restricted to a single clinical trial cohort, and the causes of repertoire differences, possibly disease activity or prior therapy, were left undefined. Trial patients achieving complete response had baseline diversity similar to newly diagnosed patients, whereas partial responders and progressors had significantly lower diversity. Newly diagnosed patients were reported to have lower baseline TCR diversity than healthy donors, and relapsed/refractory patients were reported to have lower baseline TCR diversity still. Lower diversity was seen in patients whose nivolumab began less than 1 year after ASCT, and these patients were left out of later analyses so that immune reconstitution would not confound the results.

Sequenced here: peripheral blood mononuclear cells (PBMCs), sampled before the second cycle of nivolumab. The receptor chain draws on TRBV30 and TRBJ2-3, and 8 junction bases match TRBD2. This clonotype was sampled from a human donor with classical Hodgkin lymphoma. In nucleotides, the sequence is TGTGCCTGGAATCCGGGGGGGGTCACAGATACGCAGTATTTT. It translates to CAWNPGGVTDTQYF.